The 5 T cell receptor beta chains below were found in one sample sequenced in a study of regulatory T cells in long-lasting Graves disease. Indicated time point: newly diagnosed GD, antithyroid drugs for less than 3 months. With RNA extracted from PBMCs as input, the TCR library was made. Arm-PCR of CDR3 regions with iRepertoire HTBI primers generated TCR beta libraries. From the multiplex PCR reads, TCRdb called clonotypes with MiXCR, one entry per CDR3 protein. The table has about 620,000 distinct CDR3 sequences, around 15% seen once; the top ten hold 15% to 20%. The sample was also linked to a second study, of T cells in Graves' hyperthyroidism and ophthalmopathy.

Sequenced material: peripheral blood mononuclear cells (PBMCs), taken at new diagnosis, from a patient treated with antithyroid drugs. Every receptor here comes from a woman aged 25 to 39 with Graves disease.

This clonotype was counted ten times or more. The V gene is TRBV20-1, the J gene TRBJ1-5; D is unresolved. Germline V gene data show CDR1 as DFQATT and CDR2 as SNEGSKA (reference sequence). V lost 3 bases, J lost 0 bases, and 9 bases lay in between. The CDR3 sequence is 14 residues long. The CDR3 DNA sequence: TGCAGTGCTAGGGCACAGTATAGCAATCAGCCCCAGCATTTT. This gives the protein CSARAQYSNQPQHF.

This clonotype was seen a handful of times. The chain uses TRBV7-8 and TRBJ1-3; unclear D gene. There are 14 residues in the CDR3. The ends were cut back, 0 bases at V and 8 bases at J, with 11 bases in the middle. Germline V gene data show CDR1 as SGHVS and CDR2 as FQNEAQ. The CDR3 loop reads CASSLAAGTDTIYF. As DNA, the CDR3 is TGTGCCAGCAGCTTAGCGGCAGGCACTGACACCATATATTTT. Based on the CDR3 plus reference TRBV7-8 and TRBJ1-3, the full variable domain is GAGVSQSPRYKVAKRGQDVALRCDPISGHVSLFWYQQALGQGPEFLTYFQNEAQLDKSGLPSDRFFAERPEGSVSTLKIQRTQQEDSAVYLCASSLAAGTDTIYFGEGSWLTVV.

This clonotype was observed once. The chain combines TRBV5-1 with TRBJ2-3; TRBD2 matches at 8 bases. Germline V gives CDR1 SGHRS, CDR2 YFSETQ. The CDR3 loop spans 17 amino acids. The V gene end was trimmed by 0 bases and the J gene end by 0 bases; junction bases not matched to a gene: 6. The CDR3 reads CASSLAGSGASTDTQYF. CDR3 nucleotide sequence: TGCGCCAGCAGCTTGGCCGGTAGCGGGGCGAGCACAGATACGCAGTATTTT.

V is TRBV7-6 and J is TRBJ1-1; D remains unclear. The CDR3 totals 13 residues. From germline, CDR1 is SGHVS and CDR2 FNYEAQ. V lost 3 bases, J lost 0 bases, and 5 bases lay in between. This CDR3 reads CASSFNLNTEAFF. CDR3 coding DNA: TGTGCCAGCAGCTTCAACTTGAACACTGAAGCTTTCTTT.

This clonotype was detected ten times or more. The rearrangement joins TRBV2 to TRBJ2-3, with 9 bases fitting TRBD2. The junction had 6 bases not matched to a gene; V was cut back by 6 bases and J by 5 bases. This CDR3 is 14 amino acids long. Looked up from germline, CDR1 is SNHLY and CDR2 is FYNNEI. CDR3 nucleotide sequence: TGTGCCAGCAGCGGACTAGCGATGGTAGATACGCAGTATTTT. This translates into CASSGLAMVDTQYF.